The next 4 T cell receptor beta chains were all read from a single sample in a study of blood T cell repertoires in COVID-19. Some clones are missing from TCRdb's copy, which holds only in-frame ones; the method was immunoSEQ multiplex PCR. The repertoire consists of hundreds of thousands of clones, with approximately 84% occurring once and the leading ten covering about 4.2%. The sample taken for sequencing was PBMCs or T cells enriched from blood (not recorded which). These receptors all come from a man aged 25-40 years who had recovered from COVID-19.

V usage is TRBV30 and J usage is TRBJ1-4; 8 nucleotides line up with TRBD1. J lost 0 bases, V lost 1 base, and 13 bases had no gene match. The length of the CDR3 is 19 residues. CDR1 and CDR2 (germline): GTSNPN, SVGIG (reference sequence). DNA of the CDR3: TGTGCCTGGAGTGACATAGGACAGGGCCTTTTCGCAACTAATGAAAAACTGTTTTTT. It specifies CAWSDIGQGLFATNEKLFF.

V usage is TRBV5-4 and J usage is TRBJ2-2; 8 bases match TRBD1. The CDR3 is 17 residues long. Germline CDR1 is SGHNT and CDR2 is YYREEE (reference sequence). The V gene end was trimmed by 4 bases and the J gene end by 4 bases; junction bases not matched to a gene: 12. CDR3 DNA sequence: TGTGCCAGCAGCGCGGCGTTGTGGACAGGGACCACCGGGGAGCTGTTTTTT. Its protein is CASSAALWTGTTGELFF.

DNA for the CDR3: TGTGCCAGCAGCTCAGGGGTAATAATGAACACTGAAGCTTTCTTT. As protein: CASSSGVIMNTEAFF. The chain is built from TRBV7-9 and TRBJ1-1; D perhaps matches TRBD1 (6 bases). Germline lookup yields CDR1 SEHNR and CDR2 FQNEAQ (reference sequence). V shed 4 bases and J shed 0 bases, with 12 bases lying between them. The CDR3 is 15 residues long.

This clone has only one observation. The rearrangement links TRBV6-5 to TRBJ2-7; 8 positions match TRBD2. The CDR3 runs to 14 residues. Trimming removed 4 bases from V and 9 bases from J; junction bases left unmatched: 11. Germline CDR1 and CDR2: MNHEY and SVGAGI. The CDR3 region has the DNA TGTGCCAGCAGTTTCACCAGCCCCGGGAGGGCGCAGTACTTC. The encoded protein is CASSFTSPGRAQYF.